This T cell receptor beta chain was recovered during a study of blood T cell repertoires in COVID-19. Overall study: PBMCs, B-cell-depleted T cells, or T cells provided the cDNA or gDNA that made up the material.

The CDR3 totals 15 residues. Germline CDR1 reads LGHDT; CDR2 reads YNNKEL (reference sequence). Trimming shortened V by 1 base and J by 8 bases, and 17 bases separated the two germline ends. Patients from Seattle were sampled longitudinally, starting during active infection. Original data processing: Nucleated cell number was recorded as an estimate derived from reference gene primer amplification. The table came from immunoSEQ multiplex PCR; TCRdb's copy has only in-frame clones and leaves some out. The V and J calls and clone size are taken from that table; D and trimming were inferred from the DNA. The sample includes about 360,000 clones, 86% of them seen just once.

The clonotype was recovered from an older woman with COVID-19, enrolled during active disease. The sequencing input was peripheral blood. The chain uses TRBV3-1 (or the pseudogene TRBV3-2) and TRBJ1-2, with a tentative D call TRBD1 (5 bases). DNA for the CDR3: TGTGCCAGCAGCCAAGGACAGCAAATCCGTATCGGCTACACCTTC. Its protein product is CASSQGQQIRIGYTF.